One sample yielded the 30 T cell receptor beta chains listed below, sequenced in a study of regulatory T cells in long-lasting Graves disease. Stated time point: newly diagnosed GD, antithyroid drugs for less than 3 months. Extracted PBMC RNA gave rise to the TCR library. The TCR beta library used iRepertoire HTBI primers with Arm-PCR amplification of CDR3. From the multiplex PCR reads, TCRdb called clonotypes with MiXCR, one entry per CDR3 protein. The sample yields 450,000 to 700,000 distinct CDR3 sequences, approximately 12% seen once. These data also formed part of another study, on T cells in Graves' hyperthyroidism and ophthalmopathy.

The sample consisted of peripheral blood mononuclear cells (PBMCs), taken at new diagnosis, from a patient treated with antithyroid drugs. These receptors all stem from a man between 25 and 39 years old with Graves disease.

This clonotype was counted at least ten times. This chain links TRBV6-1 with TRBJ2-5; TRBD2 matches at 9 bases. CDR3 length: 15 amino acids. The ends lost 7 bases at V and 1 base at J; junction bases unmatched: 7. Germline V gene data show CDR1 as MNHNS and CDR2 as SASEGT. The DNA of the CDR3 is TGTGCCAGCAACCGGTTTAGCGGGAGCCAAGAGACCCAGTACTTC. Amino acids: CASNRFSGSQETQYF.

This clonotype was counted ten times or more. The V and J genes are TRBV20-1 and TRBJ2-2, with 13 bases fitting TRBD2. The V and J ends lost 6 bases and 5 bases, in that order; junction bases with no gene match: 3. The length of the CDR3 is 14 residues. Germline CDR1 reads DFQATT; CDR2 reads SNEGSKA (reference sequence). The CDR3 DNA is TGCAGTGCCTCGACTAGCGGGAGGACCGGGGAGCTGTTTTTT. This gives the protein CSASTSGRTGELFF.

This chain uses TRBV20-1 with TRBJ1-1; D gene ambiguous. This CDR3 spans 11 amino acids. The germline V and J ends were trimmed by 3 bases and 4 bases, with 6 bases remaining between them. Germline V gene sequence: CDR1 DFQATT, CDR2 SNEGSKA (reference sequence). The CDR3: CSASQPTEAFF. CDR3 DNA sequence: TGCAGTGCTAGCCAACCCACTGAAGCTTTCTTT.

This clonotype was picked up many times. The chain uses TRBV2 and TRBJ1-4; tentatively, D is TRBD1 (5 bases). Between the trimmed V and J ends, which lost 6 bases and 4 bases, there was a span of 9 bases. The CDR3 consists of 13 residues. Germline loops: CDR1 SNHLY, CDR2 FYNNEI. The CDR3 spells CASRQALNEKLFF. CDR3 in DNA: TGTGCCAGCAGACAGGCACTTAATGAAAAACTGTTTTTT.

This clonotype was picked up many times. This chain joins TRBV12-3 or TRBV12-4 and TRBJ2-1; unclear D gene. The V end lost 7 bases, the J end lost 5 bases, and 9 bases lay between the germline ends. The CDR3 has 12 residues. In DNA form, the CDR3 reads TGTGCCAGCACACGGTTCGACAATGAGCAGTTCTTC. The encoded protein is CASTRFDNEQFF.

In nucleotides, the CDR3 is TGTGCCAGCAGCCCCCGGCAGGGGGGTGAGCAGTTCTTC. This sequence encodes CASSPRQGGEQFF. The chain links TRBV6-1 to TRBJ2-1; D is perhaps TRBD1 (7 bases). The germline V gene encodes CDR1 MNHNS and CDR2 SASEGT. This CDR3 spans 13 amino acids. Trimming removed 6 bases from V and 9 bases from J, with 15 bases in between.

This clonotype was counted many times. The rearrangement joins TRBV3-1 to TRBJ2-7; TRBD2 matches 9 bases. With V trimmed by 1 base and J by 2 bases, 3 bases remained unmatched. This CDR3 contains 15 residues. CDR1 is LGHDT, CDR2 YNNKEL, per germline (reference sequence). CDR3 nucleotide sequence: TGTGCCAGCAGCCAAGGTCCTAGCGGGGCCTACGAGCAGTACTTC. As protein: CASSQGPSGAYEQYF.

Worth noting for this clonotype: A much larger clone is a single base away; this may be a read error. The chain couples TRBV29-1 to TRBJ2-7; D tentatively reads TRBD1 or TRBD2 (6 bases each). Trimming took off 6 bases at V and 3 bases at J, with 21 bases between the two ends. Germline CDR1 is SQVTM and CDR2 is ANQGSEA. This CDR3 contains 15 residues. The CDR3 sequence is CSVDTPEQGGYEQYF. CDR3 in DNA: TGCAGCGTAGATACTCCGGAACAGGGAGGCTACGAGCAGTACTTC.

This clonotype was counted at least ten times. V gene TRBV5-1 combines with J gene TRBJ2-1; 14 nucleotides align to TRBD2. Germline trimming cut 4 bases from V and 5 bases from J; bases unmatched to any gene: 5. The CDR3 consists of 16 residues. The V gene's germline CDR1 is SGHRS and CDR2 YFSETQ. CDR3 DNA: TGCGCCAGCAGCCCCGGGGGACTAGCGGGGGACAATGAGCAGTTCTTC. This gives the protein CASSPGGLAGDNEQFF.

This clonotype occurred many times. The V and J genes are TRBV19 and TRBJ2-7; D perhaps matches TRBD1 (6 bases). The CDR3 consists of 16 residues. Germline V lookup: CDR1 LNHDA, CDR2 SQIVND (reference sequence). V was cut by 3 bases and J by 3 bases, with 18 bases left in between. The CDR3 region is CASSIFIRQAHYEQYF. The CDR3 DNA is TGTGCCAGTAGTATCTTCATTCGACAGGCGCACTACGAGCAGTACTTC.

The J gene is TRBJ1-4, the V gene TRBV2; no clear D gene. This CDR3 is 14 amino acids long. Trimming cost V 7 bases and J 0 bases, with 9 bases left between them. CDR1 is SNHLY, CDR2 FYNNEI, per germline. The CDR3 is CASTGSTTNEKLFF. As DNA, the CDR3 is TGTGCCAGCACTGGCAGCACAACTAATGAAAAACTGTTTTTT.

This clonotype was recorded many times. The rearrangement joins TRBV15 to TRBJ2-3; TRBD2 matches 9 bases. The V gene's germline CDR1 is LNHNV and CDR2 YYDKDF (reference sequence). This CDR3 has 14 residues. Losses at the gene ends were 9 bases for V and 6 bases for J; bases not matched to a gene: 10. In DNA form, the CDR3 reads TGTGCCACTGGTAGCGGGAGTATGGTGGATACGCAGTATTTT. It specifies CATGSGSMVDTQYF. Supplemented by reference TRBV15 and TRBJ2-3, the full variable domain reads DAMVIQNPRYQVTQFGKPVTLSCSQTLNHNVMYWYQQKSSQAPKLLFHYYDKDFNNEADTPDNFQSRRPNTSFCFLDIRSPGLGDTAMYLCATGSGSMVDTQYFGPGTRLTVL.

This clonotype was seen repeatedly, ten times or more. V gene TRBV12-3 or TRBV12-4 combines with J gene TRBJ2-7; D gene uncertain. V was clipped by 2 bases and J by 4 bases, with 3 bases between them. The length of the CDR3 is 11 residues. CDR3 coding DNA: TGTGCCAGCAGTTTAAAGTACGAGCAGTACTTC. Translation: CASSLKYEQYF.

The rearrangement uses TRBV12-5 and TRBJ2-5, with TRBD1 matching over 8 bases. The J call may be in error: the DNA end matches TRBJ2-7 better. The CDR3 has 14 amino acids. Germline V gene sequence: CDR1 LGHNT, CDR2 FRNRAP. The CDR3 spells CASGSRQGMGEQYF. CDR3 in DNA: TGTGCTAGTGGTTCCAGACAGGGGATGGGCGAGCAGTACTTC.

At least ten counts were recorded for this clonotype. The V and J genes are TRBV27 and TRBJ1-1, with TRBD1 matching 7 bases. Trimming cost V 4 bases and J 3 bases; bases outside gene matches: 5. Per germline, CDR1 MNHEY and CDR2 SMNVEV (reference sequence). The CDR3 sequence is 14 residues long. The CDR3 spells CASSSETGDTEAFF. The CDR3 DNA reads as TGTGCCAGCAGTTCAGAAACAGGGGACACTGAAGCTTTCTTT.

This clonotype has a count of ten or more. V and J are TRBV29-1 and TRBJ1-2; D unresolved. The CDR3 is 11 amino acids. Deletions cut 5 bases from V and 1 base from J, with 5 bases between. Germline CDR1 reads SQVTM; CDR2 reads ANQGSEA. In DNA, the CDR3 is TGCAGCGTTTTTCATAACTATGGCTACACCTTC. Translation gives CSVFHNYGYTF.

This clonotype occurred many times. The J gene is TRBJ2-5, the V gene TRBV2; no firm D call. Germline assignment: CDR1 SNHLY and CDR2 FYNNEI. The V end was cut by 7 bases, the J end by 4 bases, with 13 bases between. CDR3 length equals 13 residues. The chain's CDR3 is CASIRRAIETQYF. In DNA, the CDR3 is TGTGCCAGCATTCGCCGGGCCATAGAGACCCAGTACTTC.

This clonotype was seen repeatedly, ten times or more. The gene calls are TRBV5-5 and TRBJ1-1; D gene unclear. V was trimmed by 1 base and J by 3 bases, leaving 13 bases between them. Per germline, CDR1 SGHKS and CDR2 YYEKEE (reference sequence). The CDR3 is made up of 15 amino acids. The CDR3 sequence is CASSLFWVTDTEAFF. CDR3 coding DNA: TGTGCCAGCAGCTTGTTCTGGGTTACGGACACTGAAGCTTTCTTT.

This clonotype was seen many times. CDR3 loop: CAGKGPLNTEAFF. CDR3 sequence (DNA): TGTGCCGGAAAGGGACCGTTGAACACTGAAGCTTTCTTT. The chain is built from TRBV28 and TRBJ1-1, with a possible D match to TRBD1 (5 bases). CDR1 MDHEN and CDR2 SYDVKM come from the germline V gene. Trimming removed 11 bases at V and 0 bases at J, with 13 bases between. The CDR3 runs 13 residues.

This clonotype was observed a handful of times. The chain combines TRBV5-1 with TRBJ2-2; maybe TRBD2 (5 bases). The CDR3 loop spans 11 amino acids. V lost 4 bases, J lost 9 bases, and 7 bases lay in between. Germline assignment: CDR1 SGHRS and CDR2 YFSETQ. The CDR3 nucleotides read TGCGCCAGCAGCGGAGGCCGGGAGCTGTTTTTT. Encoded protein: CASSGGRELFF.

The rearrangement joins TRBV20-1 to TRBJ2-3; D unclear. The CDR3 totals 14 residues. Looked up from germline, CDR1 is DFQATT and CDR2 is SNEGSKA (reference sequence). Trimming shortened V by 1 base and J by 2 bases, and 10 bases separated the two germline ends. The CDR3 nucleotides are TGCAGTGCTAGAGGGGGATTTAACACAGATACGCAGTATTTT. Translating it yields CSARGGFNTDTQYF.

This clonotype was observed many times. V usage is TRBV6-1 and J usage is TRBJ2-7; D is uncertain. This CDR3 has 12 amino acids. From germline, CDR1 is MNHNS and CDR2 SASEGT. Trimming removed 3 bases at V and 2 bases at J, with 5 bases between. CDR3 in DNA: TGTGCCAGCAGTGACTTCCCCTACGAGCAGTACTTC. It translates to CASSDFPYEQYF.

This clonotype was detected only a few times. J is TRBJ2-3 and V is TRBV29-1; 7 positions agree with TRBD1. The CDR3 runs 14 residues. Germline V gene sequence: CDR1 SQVTM, CDR2 ANQGSEA. V lost 5 bases, J lost 1 base, and 6 bases stayed unmatched. For the CDR3, the DNA is TGCAGCGTTAGCAGGGGGAGCGGCACAGATACGCAGTATTTT. Its translation is CSVSRGSGTDTQYF.

The chain recombines TRBV20-1 with TRBJ1-6; the D is unclear. The CDR3 runs 14 residues. Germline lookup yields CDR1 DFQATT and CDR2 SNEGSKA (reference sequence). V was shortened by 0 bases and J by 6 bases, with 9 bases between the two germline ends. In DNA form, the CDR3 reads TGCAGTGCTAGAGATCGTCTGCCTAATTCACCCCTCCACTTT. Translated: CSARDRLPNSPLHF.

With respect to this clonotype: One end of the junction varies from germline; a read error may be responsible. The chain is built from TRBV5-1 and TRBJ2-7, with D perhaps assigned TRBD1 or TRBD2 (6 bases each). Germline V gives CDR1 SGHRS, CDR2 YFSETQ. The CDR3 is made up of 15 amino acids. CDR3 sequence reads: CASAQGGGSSYEQCF. In DNA form, the CDR3 reads TGCGCCAGCGCACAAGGAGGGGGAAGCTCCTACGAGCAGTGCTTC. Complete variable domain (other parts from reference TRBV5-1 and TRBJ2-7): KAGVTQTPRYLIKTRGQQVTLSCSPISGHRSVSWYQQTPGQGLQFLFEYFSETQRNKGNFPGRFSGRQFSNSRSEMNVSTLELGDSALYLCASAQGGGSSYEQCFGPGTRLTVT.

The chain carries TRBV7-9 and TRBJ2-1, with D uncertain. Germline assignment: CDR1 SEHNR and CDR2 FQNEAQ (reference sequence). The CDR3 runs 13 residues. Deletions cut 7 bases from V and 6 bases from J, with 13 bases between. The CDR3 spells CASIRGRTNEQFF. CDR3 coding DNA: TGTGCCAGCATTCGCGGAAGAACCAATGAGCAGTTCTTC.

This clonotype has a handful of counts. The chain links TRBV27 to TRBJ2-1; TRBD2 aligns across 11 bases. The CDR3 consists of 13 residues. V dropped 6 bases and J dropped 12; count of bases not matched to a gene: 7. Germline assignment: CDR1 MNHEY and CDR2 SMNVEV (reference sequence). The CDR3 DNA follows: TGTGCCAGCAGCTTCCTTAGCGGGAGGGCGCAGTTCTTC. This gives the protein CASSFLSGRAQFF.

This clonotype was recorded many times. The V call is TRBV30, the J call TRBJ1-5; D is unresolved. The germline CDR1 and CDR2 sequences are GTSNPN and SVGIG (reference sequence). The CDR3 sequence is 13 residues long. V lost 3 bases and J lost 1, with 7 bases in between. CDR3 nucleotide sequence: TGTGCCTGGAGCAAGACAAGCAATCAGCCCCAGCATTTT. As protein: CAWSKTSNQPQHF. The complete variable domain, with remaining parts taken from reference TRBV30 and TRBJ1-5, reads SQTIHQWPATLVQPVGSPLSLECTVEGTSNPNLYWYRQAAGRGLQLLFYSVGIGQISSEVPQNLSASRPQDRQFILSSKKLLLSDSGFYLCAWSKTSNQPQHFGDGTRLSIL.

This clonotype was seen many times. CDR3 bases: TGCGCCAGCAGCTTGGTCGTGGGACACTCCTACGAGCAGTACTTC. Its translation: CASSLVVGHSYEQYF. V and J are TRBV5-1 and TRBJ2-7; D is perhaps TRBD1 (6 bases). Germline CDR1 SGHRS, CDR2 YFSETQ. The CDR3 covers 15 residues. V gave up 0 bases and J gave up 0 bases, with 10 bases separating them.

This clonotype was counted a few times. This chain links TRBV7-6 with TRBJ2-4; D possibly corresponds to TRBD2 (6 bases). CDR3 length: 18 amino acids. V was cut by 5 bases and J by 0 bases, with 20 bases left in between. Germline V gives CDR1 SGHVS, CDR2 FNYEAQ. Here the CDR3 reads CASSPLGGTGVAKNIQYF. The CDR3 DNA sequence: TGTGCCAGCAGCCCCCTGGGCGGGACTGGGGTAGCCAAAAACATTCAGTACTTC.